This entry describes one T cell receptor beta chain. The target antigen is unknown. Produced via immunoSEQ multiplex PCR; TCRdb's table is partial and in-frame only. The sample includes 90,000 to 130,000 clones, about 92% of them seen just once. The data belong to a study of graft-versus-host responses after intestinal transplantation. Turning to the study itself: Each recipient received a multivisceral, liver-intestinal, or isolated intestinal graft. Anti-thymocyte globulin was used for induction in all recipients, who then took tacrolimus and steroids for roughly 3 years.

The CDR3 contains 16 residues. J gave up 5 bases and V 0 bases, and 9 bases lay outside the gene matches. Germline V gives CDR1 SGDLS, CDR2 YYNGEE. The V call is TRBV9, the J call TRBJ2-3; 7 nucleotides match TRBD1. Sequenced here: unstimulated CD8+ T cells sorted from spleen or lymph node cells, sampled before transplant. The sequence was collected from a human donor who was the organ donor for an intestinal transplant. DNA for the CDR3: TGTGCCAGCAGCGTAGAGGACAGGCTGATGGTAGATACGCAGTATTTT. It yields the protein CASSVEDRLMVDTQYF.